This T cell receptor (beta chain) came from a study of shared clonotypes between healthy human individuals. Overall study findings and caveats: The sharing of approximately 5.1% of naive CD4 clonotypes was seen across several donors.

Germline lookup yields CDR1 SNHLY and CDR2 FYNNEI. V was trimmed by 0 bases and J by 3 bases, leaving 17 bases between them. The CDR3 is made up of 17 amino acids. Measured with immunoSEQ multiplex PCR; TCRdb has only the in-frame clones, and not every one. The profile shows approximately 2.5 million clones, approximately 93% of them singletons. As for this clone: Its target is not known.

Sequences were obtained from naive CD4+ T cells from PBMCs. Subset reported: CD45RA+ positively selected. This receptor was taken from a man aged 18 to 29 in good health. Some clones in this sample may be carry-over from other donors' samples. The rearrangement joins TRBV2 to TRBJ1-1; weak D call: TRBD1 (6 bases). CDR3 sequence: CASSEAYGGRTDTEAFF. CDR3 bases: TGTGCCAGCAGTGAAGCGTACGGGGGCAGGACAGACACTGAAGCTTTCTTT.